The next 5 T cell receptor beta chains were all read from a single sample in a study of blood T cell repertoires in COVID-19. Using immunoSEQ multiplex PCR, the repertoire was profiled, and TCRdb retains in-frame clones only, with some absent. The sample consists of about 300,000 clones, approximately 90% of them appearing once. The specimen sequenced was peripheral blood. Receptor source: a woman in her 30s who had recovered from COVID-19.

The chain links TRBV18 to TRBJ2-1, with 8 bases fitting TRBD1. The CDR3 length is 15 residues. The V gene end was trimmed by 6 bases and the J gene end by 2 bases; junction bases not matched to a gene: 6. The germline gives CDR1 KGHSH, CDR2 LQKENI. Here the CDR3 reads CASSPDRGTYNEQFF. The CDR3 DNA sequence: TGTGCCAGCTCCCCTGACAGGGGAACCTACAATGAGCAGTTCTTC.

The genes are TRBV7-2 and TRBJ2-3; 7 bases agree with TRBD2. CDR1 is SGHTA, CDR2 FQGNSA, per germline. The junction had 9 bases not matched to a gene; V was cut back by 8 bases and J by 1 base. CDR3 size: 15 residues. CDR3 region: CASGGDIGGTDTQYF. In nucleotides, the CDR3 is TGTGCCAGCGGGGGGGATATTGGGGGCACAGATACGCAGTATTTT.

The genes are TRBV29-1 and TRBJ1-2; TRBD1 matches 7 bases. The CDR3 contains 14 residues. The germline gives CDR1 SQVTM, CDR2 ANQGSEA. Trimming at V came to 2 bases and at J to 5 bases, leaving 8 bases not matched to a gene. CDR3 amino acids: CSVESLAGGYGYTF. The CDR3 DNA is TGCAGCGTTGAAAGCTTGGCAGGGGGATATGGCTACACCTTC.

CDR3: CASSLLGQPTYGYTF. CDR3 DNA: TGTGCCAGCAGTTTATTGGGACAGCCAACCTATGGCTACACCTTC. The rearrangement uses TRBV28 and TRBJ1-2; TRBD1 matches 7 bases. CDR1 MDHEN and CDR2 SYDVKM come from the germline V gene. The CDR3 is 15 residues long. Germline trimming cut 1 base from V and 4 bases from J; bases unmatched to any gene: 6.

The genes are TRBV20-1 and TRBJ1-1; a possible D gene is TRBD1 (5 bases). The CDR3 length is 11 residues. The V and J ends lost 6 bases and 5 bases respectively, with 10 bases between them. Per germline, CDR1 DFQATT and CDR2 SNEGSKA (reference sequence). This chain's CDR3 is CSARGITEAFF. The CDR3 region has the DNA TGCAGTGCCCGGGGGATTACTGAAGCTTTCTTT.